Following are 26 T cell receptor beta chains from one sample sequenced in a study of blood T cells in healthy people across ages. For the second PCR, which ran for about 6 to 11 cycles, a sample-barcoded 5' primer and a J-beta primer mix were used. TCRdb re-derived calls from the 5' RACE reads in MiXCR, one entry per CDR3 protein. Altogether roughly 800,000 distinct CDR3 sequences are present, approximately 53% being singletons, with the ten largest covering 41%. The specimen was blood. The receptor source for this set is an older man in good health.

The chain employs TRBV3-1 and TRBJ2-4; the D call may be TRBD1 or TRBD2 (7 bases each). Trimming cost V 1 base and J 0 bases, with 16 bases left between them. The V gene's germline CDR1 is LGHDT and CDR2 YNNKEL (reference sequence). CDR3 length equals 18 residues. CDR3 DNA sequence: TGTGCCAGCAGCCAAGGGGCAGGGGGGGCAGGAGCCAAAAACATTCAGTACTTC. The encoded protein is CASSQGAGGAGAKNIQYF. Looking up the rest from reference TRBV3-1 and TRBJ2-4 gives the full variable domain: DTAVSQTPKYLVTQMGNDKSIKCEQNLGHDTMYWYKQDSKKFLKIMFSYNNKELIINETVPNRFSPKSPDKAHLNLHINSLELGDSAVYFCASSQGAGGAGAKNIQYFGAGTRLSVL.

This clonotype was seen only a few times. The rearrangement uses TRBV5-1 and TRBJ2-7, with TRBD1 as a possible D gene (6 bases). Trimming shortened V by 2 bases and J by 4 bases, and 19 bases separated the two germline ends. The V gene's germline CDR1 is SGHRS and CDR2 YFSETQ. The CDR3 has 16 amino acids. This chain's CDR3 is CASSFAPVTGLYEQYF. As DNA, the CDR3 is TGCGCCAGCAGCTTCGCACCCGTCACAGGGTTATACGAGCAGTACTTC.

A single count supports this clonotype. The J gene is TRBJ2-7, the V gene TRBV5-1; D gene uncertain. The V gene lost 9 bases and the J gene lost 1 base, with 17 bases spanning the gap. Germline lookup yields CDR1 SGHRS and CDR2 YFSETQ. This CDR3 is 14 amino acids long. In nucleotides, the CDR3 is TGCGCCACCAAAACGACTCCAGGTTCCTACGAGCAGTACTTC. Its translation: CATKTTPGSYEQYF.

The gene calls are TRBV11-3 and TRBJ2-7, with D possibly TRBD2 on 5 matching bases. The last part of the DNA fits TRBJ2-5 better; the J call may be wrong. CDR3 length: 13 residues. Germline V CDR1 and CDR2: SGHNT, YENEEA. The CDR3 region has the DNA TGTGCCAGCAGCACGGACTCGGTGGAGACCCAGTACTTC. Amino acids: CASSTDSVETQYF.

The J gene is TRBJ1-2, the V gene TRBV6-1; unclear D gene. The germline gives CDR1 MNHNS, CDR2 SASEGT. V lost 6 bases to trimming and J lost 4 bases, with 12 bases between them. The CDR3 contains 13 residues. The CDR3 sequence: CASSPTYSYGYTF. The CDR3 DNA reads as TGTGCCAGCAGCCCGACTTATTCCTATGGCTACACCTTC.

This chain connects TRBV21-1 to TRBJ2-3; the table's D call, TRBD2, has no DNA check behind it. TRBV21-1 has pseudogene status. CDR3 length: 15 residues. For the CDR3, the DNA is TGTGCCAGCAGCGAGCGACTAGCGGGAACAGATACGCAGTATTTT. It translates to CASSERLAGTDTQYF.

The chain combines TRBV25-1 with TRBJ1-4, with D hard to call. With 4 bases removed from V and 8 bases from J, the gap between germline ends came to 11 bases. Germline V lookup: CDR1 MGHDK, CDR2 SYGVNS. The CDR3 sequence is 13 residues long. The CDR3 DNA reads TGTGCCAGCAGTGCTGGTCGAGGAGAAAAACTGTTTTTT. This sequence encodes CASSAGRGEKLFF. The full variable domain, rest sourced from reference TRBV25-1 and TRBJ1-4, is EADIYQTPRYLVIGTGKKITLECSQTMGHDKMYWYQQDPGMELHLIHYSYGVNSTEKGDLSSESTVSRIRTEHFPLTLESARPSHTSQYLCASSAGRGEKLFFGSGTQLSVL.

The CDR3 nucleotides are TGCAGTGCCTCCGGCCGGACTAGCGGGCCCGGAAGCAGATACGCGTATTTT. It encodes CSASGRTSGPGSRYAYF. The chain joins TRBV20-1 to TRBJ2-3, with 11 bases fitting TRBD2. The CDR3 has 17 amino acids. Germline CDR1 DFQATT, CDR2 SNEGSKA (reference sequence). Losses at the gene ends were 6 bases for V and 14 bases for J; bases not matched to a gene: 25.

J is TRBJ2-4 and V is TRBV6-2 or TRBV6-3; 10 bases map to TRBD1. Unmatched junction bases numbered 10, after V lost 8 bases and J lost 3 bases. Per the germline V gene, CDR1 is MNHEY and CDR2 is SVGEGT. The CDR3 length is 16 residues. CDR3 protein: CASAPGGQGSKNIQYF. DNA for the CDR3: TGTGCCAGCGCGCCCGGGGGACAGGGGAGCAAAAACATTCAGTACTTC.

A note on this clonotype: Mismatch with germline at one junction end may stem from a read error. The rearrangement uses TRBV7-2 and TRBJ2-7; maybe TRBD2 (6 bases). From germline, CDR1 is SGHTA and CDR2 FQGNSA. The CDR3 has 14 residues. The CDR3 here is CASSRGLYSYEQYF. The CDR3, as DNA: TGTGCTAGCAGCCGCGGACTATACTCCTACGAGCAGTACTTC.

The rearrangement links TRBV5-1 to TRBJ2-1; D perhaps matches TRBD1 (6 bases). The J call may be faulty, since TRBJ2-7 better matches the DNA end. The length of the CDR3 is 17 residues. Germline V gene lookup returns CDR1 SGHRS and CDR2 YFSETQ. Written as DNA, the CDR3 is TGCGCCAGCAGCTTTACCGCAGGGGCTAGCTCCTACAATGAGCAGTACTTC. The encoded protein is CASSFTAGASSYNEQYF.

The chain is built from TRBV10-3 and TRBJ2-5, with 7 nucleotides matching TRBD2. CDR3 length: 16 residues. Germline trimming cut 2 bases from V and 0 bases from J; bases unmatched to any gene: 6. The germline gives CDR1 ENHRY, CDR2 SYGVKD. The CDR3 spells CAISERAGENQETQYF. DNA of the CDR3: TGTGCCATCAGTGAGAGGGCGGGAGAGAACCAAGAGACCCAGTACTTC.

The V and J genes are TRBV6-2 or TRBV6-3 and TRBJ2-3, with D maybe TRBD2 (5 bases). V dropped 4 bases and J dropped 7 bases, with 9 bases sitting between them. Per the germline V gene, CDR1 is MNHEY and CDR2 is SVGEGT. The CDR3 has 12 amino acids. The CDR3 region is CASSSGGYTQYF. Here the CDR3 DNA reads TGTGCCAGCAGTTCAGGCGGGTATACGCAGTATTTT.

To note about this clonotype: Its ends do not fully match the called genes, so a read error is possible. The chain carries TRBV4-2 and TRBJ2-1, with 7 bases fitting TRBD2. The CDR3 sequence is 16 residues long. Germline CDR1 and CDR2: LGHNA and YNFKEQ. CDR3 region: CTSSQDLPSGYNEQFF. CDR3 coding DNA: TGTACCAGCAGCCAAGATCTCCCTAGCGGATACAATGAGCAGTTCTTC.

The sample holds a few counts of this clonotype. This chain links TRBV7-8 with TRBJ2-7; D could derive from TRBD1 or TRBD2 (5 bases each). The CDR3 extends over 14 amino acids. V was clipped by 3 bases and J by 3 bases, with 12 bases between them. Germline CDR1 reads SGHVS; CDR2 reads FQNEAQ. The CDR3 coding sequence is TGTGCCAGCAGCTTCGAGGGACGAAACTACGAGCAGTACTTC. It yields the protein CASSFEGRNYEQYF. Based on the CDR3 plus reference TRBV7-8 and TRBJ2-7, the full variable domain is GAGVSQSPRYKVAKRGQDVALRCDPISGHVSLFWYQQALGQGPEFLTYFQNEAQLDKSGLPSDRFFAERPEGSVSTLKIQRTQQEDSAVYLCASSFEGRNYEQYFGPGTRLTVT.

This chain uses TRBV6-6 with TRBJ1-2, with D perhaps matching TRBD1 (5 bases). V dropped 2 bases and J dropped 4 bases, with 5 bases sitting between them. The CDR3 sequence is 12 residues long. Germline assignment: CDR1 MNHNY and CDR2 SVGAGI (reference sequence). The CDR3 is CASSYQGYGYTF. The CDR3 DNA reads as TGTGCCAGCAGTTACCAGGGCTATGGCTACACCTTC.

The rearrangement links TRBV5-1 to TRBJ1-4; possibly TRBD1 for D (6 bases). Trimming cost V 0 bases and J 5 bases, with 8 bases left between them. Germline V gives CDR1 SGHRS, CDR2 YFSETQ. The CDR3 is made up of 14 amino acids. The CDR3 sequence is CASSLDRENEKLFF. Here the CDR3 DNA reads TGCGCCAGCAGCTTGGACAGGGAGAATGAAAAACTGTTTTTT.

This chain links TRBV6-1 with TRBJ2-7; the match to TRBD2 covers 12 bases. Germline CDR1 and CDR2: MNHNS and SASEGT. V was clipped by 8 bases and J by 7 bases; unmatched bases: 21. The CDR3 is made up of 18 amino acids. CDR3 amino acids: CASGPGLAGGRSYNEQYF. CDR3 DNA: TGTGCCAGCGGGCCGGGACTAGCGGGCGGTCGCTCCTACAATGAGCAGTACTTC.

The J gene is TRBJ2-3, the V gene TRBV12-3 or TRBV12-4; D uncertain. The CDR3 is 14 amino acids. V gave up 7 bases and J gave up 4 bases, with 15 bases separating them. The CDR3 DNA follows: TGTGCCAGCACCATGATTGTGGTAGCAGATACGCAGTATTTT. This gives the protein CASTMIVVADTQYF.

The rearrangement joins TRBV11-2 to TRBJ2-7, with no clear D. The CDR3 runs to 15 residues. The V and J ends lost 2 bases and 2 bases respectively, with 13 bases between them. Germline lookup yields CDR1 SGHAT and CDR2 FQNNGV. CDR3 DNA sequence: TGTGCCAGCAGCTTATCAGGTATATCCCCCTACGAGCAGTACTTC. Encoded protein: CASSLSGISPYEQYF.

Points on this clonotype: This could be a read error, since a much larger clone is one nucleotide away. This chain joins TRBV29-1 and TRBJ2-4; D is perhaps TRBD2 (5 bases). V lost 4 bases and J lost 13, with 17 bases in between. CDR3 length: 12 residues. The germline V gene encodes CDR1 SQVTM and CDR2 ANQGSEA. In DNA, the CDR3 is TGCAGCGTTGGCCTGGGGTTGAGGGAGCAGTACTTC. Its protein is CSVGLGLREQYF.

The chain employs TRBV6-5 and TRBJ1-2; 9 bases are shared with TRBD1. V lost 7 bases, J lost 0 bases, and 3 bases stayed unmatched. Per the germline V gene, CDR1 is MNHEY and CDR2 is SVGAGI. The CDR3 spans 14 residues. The CDR3 DNA is TGTGCCAGCAAGACAGGGGGATCTAACTATGGCTACACCTTC. This sequence encodes CASKTGGSNYGYTF.

The rearrangement uses TRBV6-1 and TRBJ2-3; 9 nucleotides match TRBD1. CDR1 is MNHNS, CDR2 SASEGT, per germline. The junction had 6 bases not matched to a gene; V was cut back by 4 bases and J by 1 base. The CDR3 has 16 amino acids. CDR3 nucleotide sequence: TGTGCCAGCAGTGGTCACAGGGGGCAGCGCACAGATACGCAGTATTTT. Encoded protein: CASSGHRGQRTDTQYF.

The CDR3 DNA sequence: TGTGCCAGCAGCGCCGGGACTAGCGGGAGTGGGGTCAATGAGCAGTTCTTC. Translation gives CASSAGTSGSGVNEQFF. The chain recombines TRBV2 with TRBJ2-1, with TRBD2 matching 14 bases. The germline V gene has CDR1 SNHLY and CDR2 FYNNEI. Trimming cost V 6 bases and J 6 bases; bases outside gene matches: 10. This CDR3 is built from 17 residues.

The gene calls are TRBV7-9 and TRBJ2-7; 9 bases agree with TRBD2. The V and J ends lost 2 bases and 2 bases, in that order; junction bases with no gene match: 10. CDR3 size: 17 residues. From germline, CDR1 is SEHNR and CDR2 FQNEAQ (reference sequence). The CDR3 protein is CASSLRGGGAETYEQYF. CDR3 nucleotides: TGTGCCAGCAGCTTAAGGGGCGGGGGGGCAGAGACCTACGAGCAGTACTTC.

The chain employs TRBV2 and TRBJ2-7, with D hard to call. Germline assignment: CDR1 SNHLY and CDR2 FYNNEI. With 4 bases removed from V and 0 bases from J, the gap between germline ends came to 13 bases. This CDR3 has 15 residues. CDR3 amino acids: CASSVDLGSSYEQYF. The DNA of the CDR3 is TGTGCCAGCAGTGTAGATCTTGGGTCCTCCTACGAGCAGTACTTC. The full variable domain, with the rest looked up from reference TRBV2 and TRBJ2-7, is EPEVTQTPSHQVTQMGQEVILRCVPISNHLYFYWYRQILGQKVEFLVSFYNNEISEKSEIFDDQFSVERPDGSNFTLKIRSTKLEDSAMYFCASSVDLGSSYEQYFGPGTRLTVT.